The next 4 T cell receptor beta chains were all read from a single sample in a study of Graves' ophthalmopathy and Graves' hyperthyroidism. RNA transcripts yielded amplified TCR beta CDR3 regions. The authors performed first-round RT-PCR with HTBI primers and then a second-round multiplex PCR. TCRdb called the multiplex PCR reads again in MiXCR, with one record for every CDR3 protein. The table has about 220,000 distinct CDR3 sequences, about a fifth seen once. Sequenced sample: peripheral blood. These receptors were taken from a woman aged 45-59 years with Graves' ophthalmopathy.

This clonotype was found many times. This chain links TRBV6-1 with TRBJ2-7; 10 bases agree with TRBD2. Per germline, CDR1 MNHNS and CDR2 SASEGT. The CDR3 extends over 15 amino acids. The J segment lost 5 bases and the V segment lost 1 base, leaving 5 bases of the junction unmatched. CDR3 sequence: CASSEVGTSVDEQYF. CDR3 nucleotides: TGTGCCAGCAGTGAAGTGGGGACTAGCGTCGACGAGCAGTACTTC.

The chain uses TRBV6-2 or TRBV6-3 and TRBJ2-1, with 11 positions matching TRBD2. Germline values: CDR1 MNHEY, CDR2 SVGEGT. The CDR3 has 15 amino acids. J gave up 3 bases and V 6 bases, and 4 bases lay outside the gene matches. The CDR3 is CASSKTSGDYNEQFF. CDR3 sequence (DNA): TGTGCCAGCAGCAAGACTAGCGGGGACTACAATGAGCAGTTCTTC.

This clonotype was observed many times. The chain combines TRBV24-1 with TRBJ2-7, with D possibly matching TRBD1 (6 bases). Germline CDR1 reads KGHDR; CDR2 reads SFDVKD. This CDR3 comprises 13 residues. Between the trimmed V and J ends, which lost 4 bases and 6 bases, there was a span of 12 bases. CDR3 nucleotide sequence: TGTGCCACCAGTGAAGCAGGGGCGGGCGAGCAGTACTTC. Protein sequence: CATSEAGAGEQYF.

This clonotype was detected ten times or more. The chain has TRBV7-8 and TRBJ2-7, with 12 bases that match TRBD2. V lost 1 base and J lost 5; bases outside the gene matches: 3. CDR3 length: 15 amino acids. Per germline, CDR1 SGHVS and CDR2 FQNEAQ. This chain's CDR3 is CASSLGLAGDHEQYF. CDR3 bases: TGTGCCAGCAGCTTAGGACTAGCGGGAGACCACGAGCAGTACTTC.